The 27 T cell receptor beta chains in this list originate from one sample, sequenced in a study of control samples from healthy donors and cancer patients. Assay used: immunoSEQ multiplex PCR; TCRdb lists only in-frame clones, some missing. This sample carries 100,000 to 150,000 clones, 90% of them seen once, and the ten largest clones take more than 2%. Source material: blood. The source of these receptors is a young man in good health.

The J gene is TRBJ2-5, the V gene TRBV7-9; 7 nucleotides match TRBD2. Germline V gene lookup returns CDR1 SEHNR and CDR2 FQNEAQ (reference sequence). The CDR3 covers 14 residues. V lost 8 bases, J lost 2 bases, and 8 bases stayed unmatched. CDR3 residues: CASGGVREQETQYF. The DNA of the CDR3 is TGTGCCAGCGGGGGGGTGCGGGAGCAAGAGACCCAGTACTTC.

The V gene is TRBV9, the J gene TRBJ1-2; 7 bases are shared with TRBD1. J gave up 6 bases and V 0 bases, and 2 bases lay outside the gene matches. The germline CDR1 and CDR2 sequences are SGDLS and YYNGEE. The CDR3 sequence is 13 residues long. CDR3 protein: CASSVEQGNGYTF. In DNA, the CDR3 is TGTGCCAGCAGCGTAGAACAGGGGAATGGCTACACCTTC.

This rearrangement joins TRBV30 to TRBJ1-6, with D possibly TRBD1 on 5 matching bases. V was pared by 3 bases and J by 12 bases, with 18 bases between. The germline V gene has CDR1 GTSNPN and CDR2 SVGIG (reference sequence). The CDR3 consists of 14 residues. CDR3 sequence: CAWSEGKGPIPLHF. In nucleotides, the CDR3 is TGTGCCTGGAGCGAGGGAAAGGGACCAATACCCCTCCACTTT.

The chain employs TRBV18 and TRBJ2-4; D remains unclear. V lost 2 bases to trimming and J lost 2 bases, with 16 bases between them. Germline assignment: CDR1 KGHSH and CDR2 LQKENI. The CDR3 sequence is 17 residues long. CDR3 nucleotides: TGTGCCAGCTCACCAGAATCTTCACGGAGTCCCAAAAACATTCAGTACTTC. Protein product: CASSPESSRSPKNIQYF.

V and J are TRBV6-5 and TRBJ2-6; D might be TRBD1 (6 bases). Germline V CDR1 and CDR2: MNHEY, SVGAGI. This CDR3 has 14 residues. Trimming took 7 bases from V and 4 from J, leaving 11 bases between them. This CDR3 is CASNSGEGANVLTF. The DNA of the CDR3 is TGTGCCAGCAACTCAGGGGAAGGGGCCAACGTCCTGACTTTC.

The rearrangement links TRBV5-1 to TRBJ1-3; D is ambiguous. Per germline, CDR1 SGHRS and CDR2 YFSETQ. V was cut by 1 base and J by 0 bases, with 14 bases left in between. The CDR3 is 17 amino acids. This CDR3 is CASSLTIFPISGNTIYF. The CDR3 DNA reads as TGCGCCAGCAGCTTGACTATCTTCCCCATCTCTGGAAACACCATATATTTT.

This clone was counted between two and nine times. CDR3 loop: CASSSTSGTGVKYF. The DNA for the CDR3 is TGTGCCAGCAGCTCCACATCCGGGACAGGGGTTAAGTACTTC. The chain has TRBV7-3 and TRBJ2-7; 10 bases agree with TRBD1. V trimming: 4 bases; J trimming: 11 bases; junction bases outside the gene matches: 11. The germline V gene has CDR1 SGHTA and CDR2 FQGTGA. The CDR3 spans 14 residues.

The chain carries TRBV5-1 and TRBJ2-2; D is uncertain. Per germline, CDR1 SGHRS and CDR2 YFSETQ. The CDR3 spans 14 residues. V was cut by 1 base and J by 7 bases, with 11 bases left in between. In DNA, the CDR3 is TGCGCCAGCAGCTTGTTTGACCCCGGCGGGGAGCTGTTTTTT. This gives the protein CASSLFDPGGELFF.

This clone was seen a handful of times. V and J are TRBV12-3 or TRBV12-4 and TRBJ2-7; D ambiguous. V lost 5 bases to trimming and J lost 3 bases, with 8 bases between them. This CDR3 is 12 amino acids long. The CDR3 sequence: CASSAHGYEQYV. CDR3 bases: TGTGCCAGCAGTGCCCATGGCTACGAGCAGTACGTC.

V usage is TRBV7-9 and J usage is TRBJ2-7; the D gene is possibly TRBD2 (5 bases). CDR1 and CDR2 (germline): SEHNR, FQNEAQ (reference sequence). The CDR3 runs 13 residues. V dropped 5 bases and J dropped 3 bases, with 11 bases sitting between them. Written as DNA, the CDR3 is TGTGCCAGCAGCGACGGACTCGGCTACGAGCAGTACTTC. Translated: CASSDGLGYEQYF.

The rearrangement links TRBV6-2 or TRBV6-3 to TRBJ2-1, with 7 nucleotides matching TRBD2. The CDR3 extends over 17 amino acids. V was pared by 5 bases and J by 2 bases, with 12 bases of the junction left unmatched. Germline V gene data show CDR1 as MNHEY and CDR2 as SVGEGT. The CDR3 here is CASSPPLWRETYNEQFF. The CDR3 DNA reads TGTGCCAGCAGTCCCCCCCTGTGGCGGGAGACCTACAATGAGCAGTTCTTC.

This clone was seen more than once but under ten times. The same CDR3 arises from other DNA sequences in this sample as well. This CDR3 reads CASGSGVHFNEQFF. The CDR3 DNA sequence: TGTGCTTCGGGCTCCGGGGTTCACTTCAATGAGCAGTTCTTC. This chain links TRBV12-5 with TRBJ2-1, with TRBD2 as a possible D gene (5 bases). CDR3 length: 14 amino acids. CDR1 LGHNT and CDR2 FRNRAP come from the germline V gene. Between the trimmed V and J ends, which lost 11 bases and 6 bases, there was a span of 20 bases. Using reference TRBV12-5 and TRBJ2-1 for the parts outside the CDR3, the full variable domain is DARVTQTPRHKVTEMGQEVTMRCQPILGHNTVFWYRQTMMQGLELLAYFRNRAPLDDSGMPKDRFSAEMPDATLATLKIQPSEPRDSAVYFCASGSGVHFNEQFFGPGTRLTVL.

The CDR3 is CATRAGRLLAGNKNIQYF. The CDR3 DNA follows: TGCGCCACCCGGGCAGGGAGGCTTCTAGCGGGGAACAAAAACATTCAGTACTTC. The genes are TRBV10-2 and TRBJ2-4; TRBD2 matches 9 bases. Germline V gives CDR1 WSHSY, CDR2 SAAADI. The V gene end was trimmed by 10 bases and the J gene end by 3 bases; junction bases not matched to a gene: 19. The CDR3 extends over 18 amino acids.

This clone occurred once. The CDR3 loop is CASSLGAYGAQYF. The CDR3 coding sequence is TGTGCCAGCAGTTTAGGAGCGTACGGTGCGCAGTATTTT. J is TRBJ2-3 and V is TRBV27; D unresolved. Germline V gene sequence: CDR1 MNHEY, CDR2 SMNVEV (reference sequence). Trimming took off 2 bases at V and 10 bases at J, with 13 bases between the two ends. The CDR3 is made up of 13 amino acids.

The chain is built from TRBV19 and TRBJ2-4; 7 bases agree with TRBD1. V dropped 1 base and J dropped 10; count of bases not matched to a gene: 10. The CDR3 covers 15 residues. CDR1 LNHDA and CDR2 SQIVND come from the germline V gene (reference sequence). This CDR3 is CASSIGGQKLGIQYF. CDR3 coding DNA: TGTGCCAGTAGTATAGGGGGACAGAAACTGGGGATTCAGTACTTC.

The chain couples TRBV10-3 to TRBJ1-5; D unclear. The CDR3 covers 14 residues. Trimming left V 0 bases short and J 5 bases short, with 8 bases between. The germline gives CDR1 ENHRY, CDR2 SYGVKD. CDR3 protein: CAISESGGDQPQHF. As DNA, the CDR3 is TGTGCCATCAGTGAGTCAGGTGGGGATCAGCCCCAGCATTTT.

The chain carries TRBV5-4 and TRBJ1-1, with D tentatively TRBD1 (5 bases). Trimming pared 4 bases from V and 0 bases from J, leaving 16 bases between. The germline CDR1 and CDR2 sequences are SGHNT and YYREEE (reference sequence). The CDR3 is 16 residues long. The CDR3: CASSPDSRVMNTEAFF. Written as DNA, the CDR3 is TGTGCCAGCAGCCCAGACAGTCGGGTCATGAACACTGAAGCTTTCTTT.

The gene calls are TRBV6-5 and TRBJ1-2, with no clear D. The CDR3 totals 13 residues. V was pared by 6 bases and J by 6 bases, with 14 bases between. In germline, CDR1 is MNHEY, CDR2 SVGAGI. CDR3 sequence: CASRKPGLDGYTF. The CDR3 bases are TGTGCCAGCAGGAAACCCGGCCTCGATGGCTACACCTTC.

The chain couples TRBV3-1 (or the pseudogene TRBV3-2) to TRBJ1-5; D is unclear. CDR3 length: 12 amino acids. The V end lost 3 bases, the J end lost 10 bases, and 10 bases lay between the germline ends. Germline lookup yields CDR1 LGHDT and CDR2 YNNKEL (reference sequence). Here the CDR3 DNA reads TGTGCCAGCAGCCAGACGGCCGGACCCCAGCATTTT. It codes for CASSQTAGPQHF.

This chain uses TRBV5-4 with TRBJ2-7; 9 bases map to TRBD1. The V gene's germline CDR1 is SGHNT and CDR2 YYREEE (reference sequence). V trimming: 4 bases; J trimming: 1 base; junction bases outside the gene matches: 6. The CDR3 consists of 15 residues. As DNA, the CDR3 is TGTGCCAGCAGCGCGGGGACAGGGCAGTCCTACGAGCAGTACTTC. As protein: CASSAGTGQSYEQYF.

This clone was seen a handful of times. The V gene is TRBV3-1 (or the pseudogene TRBV3-2), the J gene TRBJ2-2; D might be TRBD2 (6 bases). Trimming stripped 0 bases from V and 3 bases from J, with 8 bases between. This CDR3 has 15 residues. Germline CDR1 and CDR2: LGHDT and YNNKEL (reference sequence). The CDR3 DNA is TGTGCCAGCAGCCAAGATCGGGACTACACCGGGGAGCTGTTTTTT. Translation: CASSQDRDYTGELFF.

The chain combines TRBV11-2 with TRBJ2-3, with a tentative D call TRBD2 (7 bases). This CDR3 has 16 amino acids. Trimming removed 3 bases at V and 6 bases at J, with 19 bases between. Per germline, CDR1 SGHAT and CDR2 FQNNGV. CDR3 amino acids: CASSLSQGGGRDTQYF. The CDR3 DNA reads TGTGCCAGCAGCTTGAGCCAGGGAGGGGGACGGGATACGCAGTATTTT.

This chain connects TRBV6-2 or TRBV6-3 to TRBJ2-1; TRBD1 or TRBD2 may be the D gene (5 bases each). Germline lookup yields CDR1 MNHEY and CDR2 SVGEGT. Deletions cut 4 bases from V and 9 bases from J, with 16 bases between. The CDR3 length is 14 residues. As DNA, the CDR3 is TGTGCCAGCAGTTTTCAGGGAGCCTCGGCTGAGCAGTTCTTC. The encoded protein is CASSFQGASAEQFF.

The chain uses TRBV19 and TRBJ1-1; 9 bases match TRBD1. The CDR3 has 15 amino acids. The trim removed 6 bases at V and 6 bases at J, leaving 11 bases unmatched. CDR1 and CDR2 (germline): LNHDA, SQIVND (reference sequence). DNA of the CDR3: TGTGCCAGTAGCCAAGCCGGGACAGGGTTACCTGAAGCTTTCTTT. This codes for CASSQAGTGLPEAFF.

CDR3 DNA: TGTGCCAGTAGTCACTCGCCCGAGGAGCGGCGGTACCCTATCCACGAGCAGTACGTC. Protein sequence: CASSHSPEERRYPIHEQYV. V and J are TRBV19 and TRBJ2-7; D is perhaps TRBD2 (5 bases). Germline assignment: CDR1 LNHDA and CDR2 SQIVND (reference sequence). This CDR3 contains 19 residues. Trimming stripped 5 bases from V and 5 bases from J, with 31 bases between.

The rearrangement uses TRBV6-6 and TRBJ2-5; 7 positions agree with TRBD2. Germline-derived CDR1 and CDR2 are MNHNY and SVGAGI (reference sequence). The CDR3 consists of 15 residues. V dropped 0 bases and J dropped 2; count of bases not matched to a gene: 3. The CDR3 protein is CASSYSGGKQETQYF. CDR3 DNA sequence: TGTGCCAGCAGTTACTCCGGGGGGAAACAAGAGACCCAGTACTTC.

The V call is TRBV18, the J call TRBJ2-5; D possibly corresponds to TRBD1 (6 bases). Trimming shortened V by 6 bases and J by 2 bases, and 10 bases separated the two germline ends. CDR3 length: 13 residues. Per the germline V gene, CDR1 is KGHSH and CDR2 is LQKENI. The CDR3 reads CASSLGQQETQYF. The DNA for the CDR3 is TGTGCCAGCTCGCTTGGACAGCAAGAGACCCAGTACTTC.